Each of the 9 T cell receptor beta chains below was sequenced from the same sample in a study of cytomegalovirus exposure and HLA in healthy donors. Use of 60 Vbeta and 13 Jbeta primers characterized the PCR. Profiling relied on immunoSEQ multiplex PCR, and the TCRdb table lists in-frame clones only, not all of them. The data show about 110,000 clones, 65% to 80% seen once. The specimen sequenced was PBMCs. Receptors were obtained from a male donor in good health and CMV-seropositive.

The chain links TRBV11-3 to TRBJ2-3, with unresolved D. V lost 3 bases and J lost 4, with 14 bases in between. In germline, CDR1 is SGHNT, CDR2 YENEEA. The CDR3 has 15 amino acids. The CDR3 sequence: CASSLVTSPADTQYF. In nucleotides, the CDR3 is TGTGCCAGCAGCTTGGTTACTTCGCCCGCAGATACGCAGTATTTT.

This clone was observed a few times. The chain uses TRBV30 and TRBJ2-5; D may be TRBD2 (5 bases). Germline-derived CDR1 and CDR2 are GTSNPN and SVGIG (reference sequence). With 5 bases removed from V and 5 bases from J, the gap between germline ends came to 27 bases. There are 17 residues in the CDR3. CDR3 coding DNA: TGTGCCTGGTCCTCTGCCCGGATAGCGTTGCTAGGGGAGACCCAGTACTTC. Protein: CAWSSARIALLGETQYF.

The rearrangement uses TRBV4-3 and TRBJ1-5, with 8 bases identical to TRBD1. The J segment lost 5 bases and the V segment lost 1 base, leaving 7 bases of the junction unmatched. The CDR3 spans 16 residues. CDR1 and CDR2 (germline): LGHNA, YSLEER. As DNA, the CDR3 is TGCGCCAGCAGCCAAGTTTTTCCGGGACAGGATCAGCCCCAGCATTTT. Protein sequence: CASSQVFPGQDQPQHF.

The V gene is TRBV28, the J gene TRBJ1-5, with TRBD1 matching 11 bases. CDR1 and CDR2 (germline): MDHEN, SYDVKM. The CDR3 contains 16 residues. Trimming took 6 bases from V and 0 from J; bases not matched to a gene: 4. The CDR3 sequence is CASSGQGAISNQPQHF. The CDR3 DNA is TGTGCCAGCAGCGGACAGGGGGCAATTAGCAATCAGCCCCAGCATTTT.

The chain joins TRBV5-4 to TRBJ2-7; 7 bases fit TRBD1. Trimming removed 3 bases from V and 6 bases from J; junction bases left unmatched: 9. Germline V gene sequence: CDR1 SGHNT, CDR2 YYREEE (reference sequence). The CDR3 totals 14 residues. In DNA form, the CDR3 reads TGTGCCAGCAGCTCTCCCAGACAGGGCACCGAGCAGTACTTC. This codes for CASSSPRQGTEQYF. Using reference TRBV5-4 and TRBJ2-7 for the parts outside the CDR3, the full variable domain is ETGVTQSPTHLIKTRGQQVTLRCSSQSGHNTVSWYQQALGQGPQFIFQYYREEENGRGNFPPRFSGLQFPNYSSELNVNALELDDSALYLCASSSPRQGTEQYFGPGTRLTVT.

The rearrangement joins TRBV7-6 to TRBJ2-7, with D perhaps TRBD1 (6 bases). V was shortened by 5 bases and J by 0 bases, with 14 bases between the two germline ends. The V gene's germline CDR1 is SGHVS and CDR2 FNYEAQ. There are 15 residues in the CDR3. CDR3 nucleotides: TGTGCCAGCAGCCAGGGACACCCAAACTCCTACGAGCAGTACTTC. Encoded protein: CASSQGHPNSYEQYF. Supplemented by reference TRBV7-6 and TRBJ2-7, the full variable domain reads GAGVSQSPRYKVTKRGQDVALRCDPISGHVSLYWYRQALGQGPEFLTYFNYEAQQDKSGLPNDRFSAERPEGSISTLTIQRTEQRDSAMYRCASSQGHPNSYEQYFGPGTRLTVT.

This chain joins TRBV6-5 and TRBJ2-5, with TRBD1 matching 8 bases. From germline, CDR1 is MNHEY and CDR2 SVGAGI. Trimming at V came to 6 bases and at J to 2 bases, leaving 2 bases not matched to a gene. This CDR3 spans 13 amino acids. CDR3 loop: CASRGTGQETQYF. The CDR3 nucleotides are TGTGCCAGCAGGGGGACAGGACAAGAGACCCAGTACTTC.

Written as DNA, the CDR3 is TGCGCCAGCAGCCAAGAAACTAGCGGGAGGGCCTGGGATACGCAGTATTTT. Its protein product is CASSQETSGRAWDTQYF. The chain is built from TRBV4-3 and TRBJ2-3; 13 nucleotides align to TRBD2. The V and J ends lost 0 bases and 6 bases, in that order; junction bases with no gene match: 6. This CDR3 is built from 17 residues. Per the germline V gene, CDR1 is LGHNA and CDR2 is YSLEER.

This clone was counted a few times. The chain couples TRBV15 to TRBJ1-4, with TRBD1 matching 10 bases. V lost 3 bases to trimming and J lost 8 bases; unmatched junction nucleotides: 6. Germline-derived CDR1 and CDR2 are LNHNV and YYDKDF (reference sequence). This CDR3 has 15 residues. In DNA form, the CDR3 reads TGTGCCACCAGCAGCGACAGGGGGCGAGAGGAAAAACTGTTTTTT. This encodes CATSSDRGREEKLFF.